This TCR beta chain was captured by sequencing in a study of blood T cells in healthy people across ages. Study observations and caveats: A roughly linear age-dependent decrease characterized TCR beta diversity per million T cells. There was a strong correlation between TCR beta diversity and naive T cell percentage.

Germline V gives CDR1 SQVTM, CDR2 ANQGSEA. The CDR3 runs 11 residues. Trimming cost V 4 bases and J 8 bases, with 11 bases left between them. The use of a sample-barcoded 5' primer and a J-beta primer mix characterized a second PCR of roughly 6 to 12 cycles. All cDNA molecules were each tagged by a template-switch adaptor with 12 random nucleotides. Samples each returned at least 3 million CDR3-containing paired-end reads. Each CDR3 protein is one row after TCRdb ran MiXCR on the 5' RACE reads. Of hundreds of thousands of distinct CDR3 sequences listed, roughly 56% were seen once; the top ten hold roughly 24%. A note on this clonotype: Its target is unknown.

The sequencing sample was made of blood. The clonotype originates from a man between 40 and 49 years old in good health. The chain has TRBV29-1 and TRBJ1-2, with D hard to call. This CDR3 reads CSVGPSGGYTF. The DNA for the CDR3 is TGCAGCGTTGGCCCTTCGGGCGGCTACACCTTC.